This T cell receptor (beta chain) comes out of a study of identical twins (dated by TCRdb to 2015 to 2016). Regarding the complete study: To test whether fetal clonotypes persist, the study used deep sequencing on TCR alpha and beta repertoires from monozygotic twins, unrelated adults of various ages, and cord blood. To rule out contamination, the twin experiments were replicated at different times with different library preparation protocols.

The library was prepared using 5' RACE. The data were produced on an Illumina HiSeq 2000. A universal primer binding site was added through template switching, and the final cDNA carried a unique molecular identifier so that TCR cDNA molecules could be counted accurately. Specific primers in the conserved constant-segment region were used to synthesize first-strand cDNA for the TCR alpha and beta chains. Each cDNA library was double barcoded, with a SMART-Mk sample barcode plus Illumina barcodes, to control for contamination. TruSeq adapter sequences, together with Illumina sample barcodes, were added in two successive PCR steps. Sequencing of the TCR alpha and beta cDNA libraries was done on the Illumina HiSeq platform using custom primers. In the authors' own workflow: MiGEC was used to process raw reads and extract unique molecular identifiers, and MiXCR was used to find CDR3 positions. For each individual, recombination models were inferred using an EM algorithm with the repgenHMM and IGoR tools. Shared clonotypes were analyzed with the tcR package in R, and sharing was normalized by the product of cloneset sizes. To study raw recombination free of thymic and clonal selection effects, out-of-frame nonproductive sequences were analyzed. Using fastp at Q25 and MiXCR, TCRdb reprocessed the public reads and kept productive beta chains. Rows are unified per CDR3 protein, each entry keeping the most common DNA and genes. These V and J calls originate from TCRdb's pipeline instead of the authors' own analysis. The sample data list hundreds of thousands of distinct CDR3 sequences, and about 9.4% of these were observed just once. The ten largest make up 0.98% of the sample.

Summary of the overall study and its limitations: Conclusions relied on cross-sectional statistical analysis, since the same donors could not be followed over many years. Abundant cord blood beta clonotypes had fewer insertions, young adult naive repertoires showed a similar but weaker trend, and memory repertoires showed no such trend. Out-of-frame TCR alpha sharing in monozygotic twins was systematically underestimated by recombination models, whereas sharing between unrelated individuals was in agreement with the recombination models. Excess twin sharing in beta out-of-frame sequences was weaker because fewer shared sequences lowered the signal-to-noise ratio. Compared with coincidental sharing between unrelated individuals, out-of-frame TCR alpha sequences shared between twins showed an excess of sequences with low generation probability. Zero-insertion analyses could be partly confounded by invariant T cells such as MAIT and iNKT, though diverse VJ usage argued against such confounding for most clonotypes.

All donors were healthy Caucasians. The twin cohort comprised three pairs of female monozygotic twins, all aged about 18 to 30 years. RNA for TCR libraries was isolated from peripheral blood mononuclear cells. As regards this clonotype: What antigen it recognizes has not been identified. No per-base quality is available; no much larger clone lies one base away.

V and J are truncated by 1 base and 11 bases respectively, leaving an intervening sequence of 22 bases. Sequences SGHRS (CDR1) and YFSETQ (CDR2) are obtained from the germline V gene. Reading from cysteine to phenylalanine, the CDR3 counts 16 amino acids. Only the CDR3 portion is preserved as DNA: 48 bases, with reading frame beginning at the first base. This sample also belongs to another study, concerning yellow fever vaccine responses in identical twins. That second report states: According to the authors, the vaccine-induced T cell response in identical twins seemed to be partly convergent and partly specific to each individual. The study precisely tracked vaccine-responding T cell clones in identical twins.

The TCR comes from a woman aged 18-29 years in good health. The chain uses TRBV5-1 and TRBJ1-5; possibly the D gene is TRBD1, per 5 matching bases. The sample comprised PBMCs. For the CDR3, the sequence is CASSLIGGPSPGAQHF. The nucleotide sequence reads as follows: TGCGCCAGCAGCTTGATCGGAGGACCCTCCCCGGGGGCCCAGCATTTT.